This T cell receptor (beta chain) stems from a study of blood T cell repertoires in COVID-19. On this clone itself: The DNA is omitted, as the CDR3 cannot be located on it reliably, and the CDR3 follows TCRdb's listing.

Counting both end residues, the CDR3 totals 12 amino acids. The V gene's germline CDR1 is SQVTM and CDR2 ANQGSEA. Assay: immunoSEQ multiplex PCR; the TCRdb copy retains only in-frame clones and omits some. Among approximately 61,000 clones listed, approximately 86% were seen once. The TCR originated in a human donor in a cohort sampled during active COVID-19. Input material: peripheral blood. This rearrangement joins TRBV29-1 to TRBJ2-7; the D call of TRBD2 is as the table states it, not checked on the DNA. CDR3 sequence: CSVVFGAGEQYF.